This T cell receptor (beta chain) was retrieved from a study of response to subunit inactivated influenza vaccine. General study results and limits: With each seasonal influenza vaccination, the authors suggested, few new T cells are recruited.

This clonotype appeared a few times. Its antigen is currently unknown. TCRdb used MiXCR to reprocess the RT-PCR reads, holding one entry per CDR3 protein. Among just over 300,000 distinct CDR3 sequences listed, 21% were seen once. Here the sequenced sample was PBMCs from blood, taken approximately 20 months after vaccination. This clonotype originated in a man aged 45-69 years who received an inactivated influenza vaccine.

CDR3 amino acids: CATSDLQGIQDTYGYTF. The CDR3 DNA follows: TGTGCCACCAGTGATTTGCAGGGCATCCAGGATACTTATGGCTACACCTTC. The chain combines TRBV24-1 with TRBJ1-2; D may be TRBD1 (5 bases). The CDR3 sequence is 17 residues long. CDR1 and CDR2 (germline): KGHDR, SFDVKD. The V and J ends lost 0 bases and 5 bases respectively, with 18 bases between them.